Shown below are 27 T cell receptor beta chains from a single sample sequenced in a study of regulatory T cells in long-lasting Graves disease. Time point specified: persistent/refractory GD, antithyroid drugs over 5 years with positive TRAb. Researchers made the TCR library from RNA that was extracted from PBMCs. Arm-PCR of CDR3 regions and iRepertoire HTBI primers were the basis on which TCR beta libraries were built. TCRdb reanalysed the multiplex PCR reads using MiXCR and keeps one entry per CDR3 protein. The sample lists more than 650,000 distinct CDR3 sequences, about 30% occurring once. The source was peripheral blood mononuclear cells (PBMCs), collected when the disease was refractory, from a patient treated with antithyroid drugs. These receptors originate from a female donor with Graves disease.

J is TRBJ2-5 and V is TRBV7-9; D gene ambiguous. Germline V gene lookup returns CDR1 SEHNR and CDR2 FQNEAQ (reference sequence). The CDR3 has 12 residues. This chain's CDR3 is CASRGGPADQYF. CDR3 nucleotide sequence: TGTGCGTCCAGAGGCGGCCCAGCTGACCAGTACTTC.

This clonotype appeared a few times. This sequence joins TRBV29-1 and TRBJ1-1; D gene uncertain. CDR1 is SQVTM and CDR2 is ANQGSEA in the germline V gene. The V end was cut by 6 bases, the J end by 5 bases, with 13 bases between. This CDR3 region has 12 residues. The CDR3 protein is CSVVDGLTEAFF. For the CDR3, the DNA is TGCAGCGTGGTCGACGGATTGACTGAAGCTTTCTTT.

This clonotype was counted many times. The chain carries TRBV30 and TRBJ1-4, with TRBD1 matching over 8 bases. Trimming removed 0 bases from V and 11 bases from J; junction bases left unmatched: 5. There are 13 residues in the CDR3. CDR1 GTSNPN and CDR2 SVGIG come from the germline V gene (reference sequence). The CDR3 loop reads CAWSVAGGWKLFF. The CDR3 DNA reads TGTGCCTGGAGTGTGGCAGGGGGCTGGAAACTGTTTTTT. Full variable domain (missing parts from reference TRBV30 and TRBJ1-4): SQTIHQWPATLVQPVGSPLSLECTVEGTSNPNLYWYRQAAGRGLQLLFYSVGIGQISSEVPQNLSASRPQDRQFILSSKKLLLSDSGFYLCAWSVAGGWKLFFGSGTQLSVL.

Points on this clonotype: Its ends do not fully match the called genes, so a read error is possible. The J gene is TRBJ1-1, the V gene TRBV5-1; tentative D call: TRBD1 (6 bases). CDR1 is SGHRS and CDR2 is YFSETQ in the germline V gene. The CDR3 consists of 15 residues. CDR3 nucleotides: TGCGCCAGCAGCTTGGACACAGGGCTGAACGCTGAAGCTTTCTTT. Translation: CASSLDTGLNAEAFF.

This clonotype was detected ten times or more. This chain uses TRBV12-3 or TRBV12-4 with TRBJ2-4; TRBD2 is a possible D gene (6 bases). The CDR3 consists of 14 residues. Trimming left V 0 bases short and J 4 bases short, with 7 bases between. Written as DNA, the CDR3 is TGTGCCAGCAGTTTAGCGGCGGGGAAAAACATTCAGTACTTC. Translation: CASSLAAGKNIQYF.

The chain carries TRBV9 and TRBJ1-3; 8 nucleotides line up with TRBD1. The CDR3 spans 18 residues. The junction had 11 bases not matched to a gene; V was cut back by 1 base and J by 2 bases. Germline V CDR1 and CDR2: SGDLS, YYNGEE. Here the CDR3 DNA reads TGTGCCAGCAGCGTACTAGACAGGGGCCTCAGACCTGGAAACACCATATATTTT. Its translation: CASSVLDRGLRPGNTIYF.

This clonotype has at least ten counts. The V call is TRBV2, the J call TRBJ1-2; no definite D call. Trimming shortened V by 2 bases and J by 6 bases, and 13 bases separated the two germline ends. The CDR3 contains 14 residues. Germline V gives CDR1 SNHLY, CDR2 FYNNEI. CDR3 coding DNA: TGTGCCAGCAGTGAACTCCGACGCAGAAATGGCTACACCTTC. Translation: CASSELRRRNGYTF.

A few counts support this clonotype. The gene calls are TRBV12-3 or TRBV12-4 and TRBJ1-2; weak D call: TRBD1 (6 bases). With 5 bases removed from V and 1 base from J, the gap between germline ends came to 11 bases. This CDR3 has 14 residues. CDR3: CASSDRRINYGYTF. The CDR3 DNA sequence: TGTGCCAGCAGTGACAGGCGAATTAACTATGGCTACACCTTC.

The chain carries TRBV27 and TRBJ1-1; 8 nucleotides align to TRBD1. This CDR3 spans 16 amino acids. The germline V gene encodes CDR1 MNHEY and CDR2 SMNVEV (reference sequence). J was trimmed by 12 bases and V by 4 bases; bases with no gene match: 19. The CDR3 loop is CASSSRTGWNLGRTFF. The CDR3 DNA sequence: TGTGCCAGCAGTTCACGGACAGGGTGGAACTTAGGGAGAACTTTCTTT.

The rearrangement joins TRBV11-2 to TRBJ2-7; maybe TRBD1 (6 bases). Germline CDR1 SGHAT, CDR2 FQNNGV. CDR3 length: 17 residues. V was cut by 1 base and J by 0 bases, with 16 bases left in between. The CDR3 reads CASSLAPSPGDSYEQYF. CDR3 in DNA: TGTGCCAGCAGCTTAGCACCGAGCCCAGGGGACTCCTACGAGCAGTACTTC.

The chain carries TRBV19 and TRBJ1-6; a weak D match, TRBD1 (6 bases). V was trimmed by 4 bases and J by 14 bases, leaving 21 bases between them. The CDR3 is made up of 15 amino acids. Germline assignment: CDR1 LNHDA and CDR2 SQIVND (reference sequence). The CDR3 reads CASSTTGRRGSALHF. CDR3 sequence (DNA): TGTGCCAGTAGTACGACAGGCCGGCGGGGTTCGGCCCTCCACTTT.

This clonotype has a count of ten or more. The chain recombines TRBV2 with TRBJ2-7; D is unclear. V lost 7 bases and J 0 bases, leaving 13 bases between the germline ends. From germline, CDR1 is SNHLY and CDR2 FYNNEI. The CDR3 has 14 residues. The CDR3 loop is CASKDSRSSYEQYF. The CDR3 DNA follows: TGTGCCAGCAAGGATTCTAGGAGCTCCTACGAGCAGTACTTC.

The V call is TRBV11-2, the J call TRBJ2-5; TRBD1 might be the D (6 bases). Per germline, CDR1 SGHAT and CDR2 FQNNGV. The CDR3 covers 16 residues. With 8 bases removed from V and 5 bases from J, the gap between germline ends came to 24 bases. Written as DNA, the CDR3 is TGTGCCAGCTCACCGACAGGAACTAACCCCTGGGAGACCCAGTACTTC. Amino acids: CASSPTGTNPWETQYF.

The chain combines TRBV11-2 with TRBJ2-7; no clear D. CDR1 and CDR2 (germline): SGHAT, FQNNGV. The ends were cut back, 0 bases at V and 0 bases at J, with 9 bases in the middle. The CDR3 consists of 15 residues. CDR3 region: CASSLDLGSSYEQYF. CDR3 DNA: TGTGCCAGCAGCTTAGATCTGGGCAGCTCCTACGAGCAGTACTTC.

This clonotype was counted at least ten times. CDR3 nucleotides: TGTGCCAGCAGTGTAGAGCCGGGACAGGGGGCCGGGGAGCTGTTTTTT. Its translation is CASSVEPGQGAGELFF. The chain uses TRBV6-1 and TRBJ2-2; 11 nucleotides align to TRBD1. Germline trimming cut 4 bases from V and 6 bases from J; bases unmatched to any gene: 7. The CDR3 contains 16 residues. Germline loops: CDR1 MNHNS, CDR2 SASEGT.

This clonotype was observed many times. This chain joins TRBV28 and TRBJ1-1, with TRBD1 matching over 7 bases. V shed 3 bases, J shed 3 bases, and the junction held 7 bases outside the gene matches. CDR3 length: 15 amino acids. Per germline, CDR1 MDHEN and CDR2 SYDVKM. CDR3 coding DNA: TGTGCCAGCAGTTTTTCGACAGGGTCGGACACTGAAGCTTTCTTT. It is translated as CASSFSTGSDTEAFF.

This clonotype occurred a few times. The chain uses TRBV24-1 and TRBJ1-5, with unresolved D. V gave up 6 bases and J gave up 0 bases, with 14 bases separating them. The CDR3 loop spans 16 amino acids. From germline, CDR1 is KGHDR and CDR2 SFDVKD. The CDR3 DNA sequence: TGTGCCACCAGTCCCCGGCGCCGGAGTAGCAATCAGCCCCAGCATTTT. This codes for CATSPRRRSSNQPQHF.

This clonotype was counted ten times or more. V is TRBV2 and J is TRBJ1-5; D unclear. Between the trimmed V and J ends, which lost 0 bases and 3 bases, there was a span of 6 bases. The CDR3 is 14 residues long. Germline CDR1 SNHLY, CDR2 FYNNEI. CDR3 DNA sequence: TGTGCCAGCAGTGAAGCCAGCTACAATCAGCCCCAGCATTTT. It encodes CASSEASYNQPQHF. Looking up the rest from reference TRBV2 and TRBJ1-5 gives the full variable domain: EPEVTQTPSHQVTQMGQEVILRCVPISNHLYFYWYRQILGQKVEFLVSFYNNEISEKSEIFDDQFSVERPDGSNFTLKIRSTKLEDSAMYFCASSEASYNQPQHFGDGTRLSIL.

The V call is TRBV7-9, the J call TRBJ1-3; the D gene is possibly TRBD1 (6 bases). This CDR3 spans 13 amino acids. Germline-derived CDR1 and CDR2 are SEHNR and FQNEAQ (reference sequence). V lost 8 bases to trimming and J lost 2 bases, with 10 bases between them. Here the CDR3 DNA reads TGTGCCAGCCAGGGGATTCCTGGAAACACCATATATTTT. Translation gives CASQGIPGNTIYF.

A few counts support this clonotype. In nucleotides, the CDR3 is TGTGCCAGCAGCCATGGGACGGAGAACACTGAAGCTTTCTTT. It specifies CASSHGTENTEAFF. The V and J genes are TRBV3-1 and TRBJ1-1; D perhaps matches TRBD1 (5 bases). The CDR3 contains 14 residues. Germline lookup yields CDR1 LGHDT and CDR2 YNNKEL (reference sequence). V lost 3 bases and J 1 base, leaving 9 bases between the germline ends.

This clonotype was counted at least ten times. For the CDR3, the DNA is TGTGCCAGCAGTTTCTCGGCAGCACTCATGAACACTGAAGCTTTCTTT. Protein product: CASSFSAALMNTEAFF. This sequence joins TRBV28 and TRBJ1-1, with D hard to call. Germline lookup yields CDR1 MDHEN and CDR2 SYDVKM. Trimming stripped 3 bases from V and 0 bases from J, with 14 bases between. The length of the CDR3 is 16 residues.

This chain uses TRBV12-3 or TRBV12-4 with TRBJ1-1, with a tentative D call TRBD1 (5 bases). Trimming stripped 7 bases from V and 9 bases from J, with 18 bases between. The length of the CDR3 is 13 residues. CDR3 loop: CASISRDEKKAFF. The CDR3, as DNA: TGTGCCAGCATCTCCCGGGACGAGAAAAAAGCTTTCTTT.

This clonotype has a count of ten or more. The chain employs TRBV6-5 and TRBJ1-2, with D unclear. The CDR3 sequence is 15 residues long. The V and J ends lost 0 bases and 0 bases respectively, with 8 bases between them. CDR1 MNHEY and CDR2 SVGAGI come from the germline V gene. The CDR3 loop is CASSYSRTTNYGYTF. In DNA, the CDR3 is TGTGCCAGCAGTTACTCGAGAACAACTAACTATGGCTACACCTTC.

This clonotype was observed many times. The genes are TRBV11-2 and TRBJ2-5; the D gene is possibly TRBD2 (6 bases). This CDR3 region has 14 residues. The V and J ends lost 5 bases and 3 bases respectively, with 13 bases between them. Germline V CDR1 and CDR2: SGHAT, FQNNGV. CDR3 in amino acids: CASSPGGGEETQYF. In DNA, the CDR3 is TGTGCCAGCAGCCCGGGTGGCGGGGAAGAGACCCAGTACTTC.

This clonotype was counted only a few times. J is TRBJ1-4 and V is TRBV30; unclear D gene. Germline V CDR1 and CDR2: GTSNPN, SVGIG (reference sequence). The V gene lost 2 bases and the J gene lost 0 bases, with 10 bases spanning the gap. The CDR3 consists of 15 residues. The CDR3 protein is CAWSYGQSTNEKLFF. DNA of the CDR3: TGTGCCTGGAGTTATGGGCAGTCAACTAATGAAAAACTGTTTTTT. Using reference TRBV30 and TRBJ1-4 for the parts outside the CDR3, the full variable domain is SQTIHQWPATLVQPVGSPLSLECTVEGTSNPNLYWYRQAAGRGLQLLFYSVGIGQISSEVPQNLSASRPQDRQFILSSKKLLLSDSGFYLCAWSYGQSTNEKLFFGSGTQLSVL.

The rearrangement joins TRBV2 to TRBJ1-4; D not certain. The CDR3 length is 15 residues. Trimming took 0 bases from V and 4 from J, leaving 9 bases between them. Germline assignment: CDR1 SNHLY and CDR2 FYNNEI. CDR3 in DNA: TGTGCCAGCAGTGAAGCGCGCGGATTTAATGAAAAACTGTTTTTT. Translating it yields CASSEARGFNEKLFF.

V is TRBV6-1 and J is TRBJ2-5; no reliable D call. In germline, CDR1 is MNHNS, CDR2 SASEGT. Trimming pared 6 bases from V and 4 bases from J, leaving 12 bases between. The CDR3 sequence is 13 residues long. The CDR3 DNA is TGTGCCAGCAGCCGAACAGAATTAGAGACCCAGTACTTC. It yields the protein CASSRTELETQYF.